The clone carrying this T cell receptor beta chain was seen only a few times. It was with a sample-barcoded 5' primer and a J-beta primer mix that a second PCR of roughly 7 to 12 cycles was run. With 12 random nucleotides, a template-switch adaptor tagged each individual cDNA molecule. TCRdb reprocessed the 5' RACE reads with MiXCR, giving one entry per CDR3 protein. Seen here are fewer than 1,000,000 distinct CDR3 sequences, 46% observed once, and the top ten hold 15% to 20%. Each of the donors had 8 to 10 milliliters of peripheral blood drawn into EDTA-treated Vacutainer tubes. There were at least 6 micrograms of total RNA extracted from every sample. This specimen belongs to a study of blood T cells in healthy people across ages. Per the germline V gene, CDR1 is ENHRY and CDR2 is SYGVKD. The trim removed 10 bases at V and 8 bases at J, leaving 9 bases unmatched. This CDR3 region has 14 residues.

The sequenced sample consisted of blood. The source is a man aged 80 or over in good health. The rearrangement joins TRBV10-3 to TRBJ2-1; 12 bases align to TRBD2. The CDR3 region has the DNA TGTGCCACCCGACTAGCGGGAGATAGGGATGAGCAGTTCTTC. Protein product: CATRLAGDRDEQFF.